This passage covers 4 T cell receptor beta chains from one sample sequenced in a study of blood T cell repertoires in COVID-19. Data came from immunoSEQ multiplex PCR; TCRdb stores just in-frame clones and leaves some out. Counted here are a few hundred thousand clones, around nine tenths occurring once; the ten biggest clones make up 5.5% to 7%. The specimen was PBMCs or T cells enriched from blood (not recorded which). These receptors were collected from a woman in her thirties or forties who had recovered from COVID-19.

The DNA for the CDR3 is TGTGCCACCAGCAGACCGAAAAAGTCGGGAAACACCGGGGAGCTGTTTTTT. Translated, it gives CATSRPKKSGNTGELFF. The V and J genes are TRBV15 and TRBJ2-2, with a tentative D call TRBD2 (5 bases). The CDR3 is 17 residues long. Trimming removed 2 bases from V and 2 bases from J, with 15 bases in between. Germline CDR1 LNHNV, CDR2 YYDKDF (reference sequence).

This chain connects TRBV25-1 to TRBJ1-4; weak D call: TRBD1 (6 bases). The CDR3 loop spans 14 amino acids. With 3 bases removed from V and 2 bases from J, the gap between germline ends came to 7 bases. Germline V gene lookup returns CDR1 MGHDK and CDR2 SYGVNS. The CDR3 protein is CASSDGQTNEKLFF. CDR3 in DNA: TGTGCCAGCAGTGACGGACAGACTAATGAAAAACTGTTTTTT.

This chain's CDR3 is CAISPGLAGVDEQYF. The CDR3 DNA reads TGTGCCATCAGCCCGGGCCTAGCGGGAGTCGACGAGCAGTACTTC. V gene TRBV10-3 combines with J gene TRBJ2-7, with 10 bases fitting TRBD2. Looked up from germline, CDR1 is ENHRY and CDR2 is SYGVKD. This CDR3 region has 15 residues. J gave up 5 bases and V 6 bases, and 10 bases lay outside the gene matches.

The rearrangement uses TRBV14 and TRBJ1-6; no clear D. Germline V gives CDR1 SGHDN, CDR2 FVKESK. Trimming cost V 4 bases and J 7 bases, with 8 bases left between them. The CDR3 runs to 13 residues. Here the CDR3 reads CASSPFVNSPLHF. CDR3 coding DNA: TGTGCCAGCAGCCCGTTTGTAAATTCACCCCTCCACTTT.